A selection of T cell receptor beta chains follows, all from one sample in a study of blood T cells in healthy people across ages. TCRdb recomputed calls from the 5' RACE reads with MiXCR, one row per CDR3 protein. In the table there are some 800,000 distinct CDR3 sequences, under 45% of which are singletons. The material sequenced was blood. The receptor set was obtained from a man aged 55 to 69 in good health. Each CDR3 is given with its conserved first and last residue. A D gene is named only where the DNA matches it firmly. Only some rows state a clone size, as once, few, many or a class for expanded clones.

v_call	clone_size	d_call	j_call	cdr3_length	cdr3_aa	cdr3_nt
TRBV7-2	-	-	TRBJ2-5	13	CASSQSPVGAQYF	TGTGCCAGCAGCCAGAGTCCCGTCGGGGCCCAGTACTTC
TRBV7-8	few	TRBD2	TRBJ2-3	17	CASSLEGGGLYTDTQYF	TGTGCCAGCAGCTTAGAAGGCGGGGGACTTTACACAGATACGCAGTATTTT
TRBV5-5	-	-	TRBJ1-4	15	CASSLTAGKWEKLFF	TGTGCCAGCAGCCTTACAGCGGGGAAGTGGGAAAAACTGTTTTTT
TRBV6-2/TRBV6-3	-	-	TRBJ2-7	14	CASSYLGVSYEQYF	TGTGCCAGCAGTTACCTAGGGGTTTCCTACGAGCAGTACTTC
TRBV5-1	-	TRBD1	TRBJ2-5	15	CASSSQTGEWNEQYF	TGCGCCAGCAGTTCACAAACAGGGGAATGGAATGAGCAGTACTTC
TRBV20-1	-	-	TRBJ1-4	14	CSARDQQNNEKLFF	TGCAGTGCTAGAGATCAACAGAATAATGAAAAACTGTTTTTT
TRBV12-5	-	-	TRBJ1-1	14	CASGSGRPNTEAFF	TGTGCTAGTGGTTCCGGACGGCCGAACACTGAAGCTTTCTTT
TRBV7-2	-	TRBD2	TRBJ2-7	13	CASSRSGNYEQYF	TGTGCCAGCAGCCGTAGCGGGAACTACGAGCAGTACTTC
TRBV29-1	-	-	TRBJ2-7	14	CSLGKMAGRNEQYF	TGCAGCCTTGGCAAAATGGCGGGTCGGAATGAGCAGTACTTC
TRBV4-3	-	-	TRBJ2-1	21	CASSQDRTVPSSKTSYNEQFF	TGCGCCAGCAGCCAAGATAGAACGGTCCCGTCAAGCAAAACCTCCTACAATGAGCAGTTCTTC
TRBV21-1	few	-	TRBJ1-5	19	CASSKGPWTGEYSNQPQHF	TGTGCCAGCAGCAAAGGGCCCTGGACAGGGGAATATAGCAATCAGCCCCAGCATTTT
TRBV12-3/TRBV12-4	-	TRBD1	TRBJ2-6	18	CASSLFGDRYFGANVLTF	TGTGCCAGCAGTTTATTTGGGGACAGGTACTTTGGGGCCAACGTCCTGACTTTC
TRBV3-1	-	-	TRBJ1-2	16	CASSQDLGREGTGYTF	TGTGCCAGCAGCCAAGATCTGGGCAGGGAAGGGACTGGCTACACCTTC
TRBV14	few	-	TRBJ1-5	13	CASSQDLLQPQHF	TGTGCCAGCAGCCAAGATCTTCTACAGCCCCAGCATTTT
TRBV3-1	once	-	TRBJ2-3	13	CASSQDRRMMQYF	TGTGCCAGCAGCCAAGATAGAAGAATGATGCAGTATTTT
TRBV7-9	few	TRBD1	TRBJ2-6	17	CASSPGTGDSGANVLTF	TGTGCCAGCAGCCCCGGGACAGGAGACTCTGGGGCCAACGTCCTGACTTTC
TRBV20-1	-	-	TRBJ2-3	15	CSARDQSGRTDTQYF	TGCAGTGCTAGAGATCAAAGCGGGCGCACAGATACGCAGTATTTT
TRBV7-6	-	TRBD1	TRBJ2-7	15	CASSPPTGTPYEQYF	TGTGCCAGCAGCCCACCGACAGGGACGCCCTACGAGCAGTACTTC
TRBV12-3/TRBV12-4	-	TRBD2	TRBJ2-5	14	CASRPGGLQETQYF	TGTGCCAGCAGGCCGGGGGGTCTACAAGAGACCCAGTACTTC
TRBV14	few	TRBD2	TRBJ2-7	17	CASSQDGTSVGLYEQYF	TGTGCCAGCAGCCAAGATGGGACTAGCGTTGGGCTCTACGAGCAGTACTTC
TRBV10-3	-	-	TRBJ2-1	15	CAISASRSNDNEQFF	TGTGCCATCAGTGCGAGTAGGTCAAACGACAATGAGCAGTTCTTC
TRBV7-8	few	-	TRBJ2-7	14	CASSKYGSNYEQYF	TGTGCCAGCAGCAAATACGGGAGCAACTACGAGCAGTACTTC
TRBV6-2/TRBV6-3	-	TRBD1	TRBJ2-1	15	CASSRGGTGGNEQFF	TGTGCCAGCAGTAGGGGCGGGACAGGGGGCAATGAGCAGTTCTTC
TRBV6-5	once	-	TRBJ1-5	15	CASSYSFRSNQPQHF	TGTGCCAGCAGTTACTCGTTCAGGAGCAATCAGCCCCAGCATTTT
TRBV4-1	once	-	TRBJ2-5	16	CASSQEATINLWTQYF	TGCGCCAGCAGCCAAGAAGCTACGATCAACTTGTGGACCCAGTACTTC
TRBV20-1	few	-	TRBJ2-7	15	CSARPLRSLPYEQYF	TGCAGTGCTAGACCCTTGAGAAGCCTGCCCTACGAGCAGTACTTC
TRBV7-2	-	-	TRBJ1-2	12	CASSTYSGGYTF	TGTGCCAGCAGCACTTACAGTGGTGGCTACACCTTC
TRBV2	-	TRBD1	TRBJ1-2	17	CASSKKFPGQTPGGYTF	TGTGCCAGCAGCAAAAAGTTTCCGGGACAGACACCGGGAGGCTACACCTTC
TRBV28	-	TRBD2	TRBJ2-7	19	CASSISPGLAGEPLYEQYF	TGTGCCAGCAGTATAAGCCCGGGACTAGCGGGGGAGCCCCTTTACGAGCAGTACTTC
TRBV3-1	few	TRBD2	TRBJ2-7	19	CASPLTSGTSGGHPYEQYF	TGTGCCAGCCCGCTGACGTCCGGGACTAGCGGGGGCCACCCCTACGAGCAGTACTTC
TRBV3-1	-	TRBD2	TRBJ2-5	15	CASYMTGLAGGPQYF	TGTGCCAGCTATATGACGGGACTAGCGGGGGGGCCGCAGTACTTC
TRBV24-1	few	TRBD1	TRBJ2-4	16	CATSDPRTGGMNIQYF	TGTGCCACCAGTGATCCCCGGACAGGGGGAATGAACATTCAGTACTTC
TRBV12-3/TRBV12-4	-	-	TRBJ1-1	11	CASSGVLGAFF	TGTGCCAGCAGCGGAGTCCTGGGAGCTTTCTTT
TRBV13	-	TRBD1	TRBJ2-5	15	CASSLDRGPQETKYF	TGTGCCAGCAGCCTCGACAGGGGACCCCAAGAGACCAAGTACTTC
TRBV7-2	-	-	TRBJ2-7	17	CASSLADGALSSYEQYF	TGTGCCAGCAGCTTAGCGGACGGGGCACTGAGCTCCTACGAGCAGTACTTC
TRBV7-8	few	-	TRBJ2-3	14	CASSFTLSTDTQYF	TGTGCCAGCAGCTTCACACTAAGCACAGATACGCAGTATTTT
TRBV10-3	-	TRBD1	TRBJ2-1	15	CAIRETGGFYNEQFF	TGTGCCATCAGGGAGACAGGGGGTTTCTACAATGAGCAGTTCTTC